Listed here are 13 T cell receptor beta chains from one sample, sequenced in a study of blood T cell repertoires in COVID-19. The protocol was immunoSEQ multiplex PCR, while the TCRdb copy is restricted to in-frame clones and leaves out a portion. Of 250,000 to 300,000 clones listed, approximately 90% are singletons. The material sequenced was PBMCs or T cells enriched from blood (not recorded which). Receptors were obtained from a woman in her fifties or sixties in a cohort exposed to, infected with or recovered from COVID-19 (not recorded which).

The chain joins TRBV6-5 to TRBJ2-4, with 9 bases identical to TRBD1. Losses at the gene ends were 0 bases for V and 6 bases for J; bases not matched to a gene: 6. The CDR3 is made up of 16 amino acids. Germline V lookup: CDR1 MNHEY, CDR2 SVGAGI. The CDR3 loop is CASSYSDRGARNIQYF. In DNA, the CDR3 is TGTGCCAGCAGTTACTCGGACAGGGGAGCAAGAAACATTCAGTACTTC.

DNA for the CDR3: TGTGCCAGCAGCTTAGGACTCGGACAGGGGGGTCAGCCCCAGCATTTT. This codes for CASSLGLGQGGQPQHF. This chain uses TRBV7-9 with TRBJ1-5; 10 nucleotides align to TRBD1. This CDR3 region has 16 residues. The ends lost 1 base at V and 6 bases at J; junction bases unmatched: 6. CDR1 is SEHNR and CDR2 is FQNEAQ in the germline V gene (reference sequence).

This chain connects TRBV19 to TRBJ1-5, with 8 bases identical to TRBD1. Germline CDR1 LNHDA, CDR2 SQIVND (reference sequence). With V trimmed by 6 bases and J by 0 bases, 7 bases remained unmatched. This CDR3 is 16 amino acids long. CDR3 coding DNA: TGTGCCAGTAGAACGGGACAGGACTATAGCAATCAGCCCCAGCATTTT. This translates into CASRTGQDYSNQPQHF.

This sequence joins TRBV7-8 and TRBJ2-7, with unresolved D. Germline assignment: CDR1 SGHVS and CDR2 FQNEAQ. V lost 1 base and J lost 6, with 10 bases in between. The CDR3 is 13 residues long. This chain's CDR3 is CASSLVLRSEQYF. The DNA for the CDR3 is TGTGCCAGCAGCTTAGTTCTGCGGTCCGAGCAGTACTTC.

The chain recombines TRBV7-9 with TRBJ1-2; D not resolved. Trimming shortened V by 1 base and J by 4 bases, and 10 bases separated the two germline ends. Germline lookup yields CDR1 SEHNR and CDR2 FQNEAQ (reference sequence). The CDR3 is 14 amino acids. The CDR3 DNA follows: TGTGCCAGCAGCTTAGGAACTCCCCTCTATGGCTACACCTTC. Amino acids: CASSLGTPLYGYTF.

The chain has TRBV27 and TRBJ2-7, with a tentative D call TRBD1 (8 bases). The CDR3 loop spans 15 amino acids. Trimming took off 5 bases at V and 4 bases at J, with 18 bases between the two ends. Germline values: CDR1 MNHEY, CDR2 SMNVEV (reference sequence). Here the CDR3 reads CASSKQGGLPYEQYF. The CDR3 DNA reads TGTGCCAGCAGTAAACAGGGGGGGCTACCTTACGAGCAGTACTTC.

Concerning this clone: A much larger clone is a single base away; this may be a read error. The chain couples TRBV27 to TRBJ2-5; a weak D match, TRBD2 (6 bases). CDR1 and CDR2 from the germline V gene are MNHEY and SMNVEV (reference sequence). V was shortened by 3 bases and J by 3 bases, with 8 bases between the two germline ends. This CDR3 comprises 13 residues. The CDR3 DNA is TGTGCCAGCAGTTTTTGGGGGGAAGAGACCCAGTACTTC. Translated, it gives CASSFWGEETQYF.

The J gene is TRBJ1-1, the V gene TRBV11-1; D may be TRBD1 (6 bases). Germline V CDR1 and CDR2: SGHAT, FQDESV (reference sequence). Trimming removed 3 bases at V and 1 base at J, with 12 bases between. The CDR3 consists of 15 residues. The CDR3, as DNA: TGTGCCAGCAGCTTCGCCAGGGGATCGAACACTGAAGCTTTCTTT. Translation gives CASSFARGSNTEAFF.

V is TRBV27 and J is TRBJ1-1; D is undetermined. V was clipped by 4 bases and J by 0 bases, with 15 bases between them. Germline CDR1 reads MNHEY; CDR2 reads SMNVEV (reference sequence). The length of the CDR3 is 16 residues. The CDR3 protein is CASSSRPRSLNTEAFF. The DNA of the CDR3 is TGTGCCAGCAGTTCTCGCCCCCGCAGTCTGAACACTGAAGCTTTCTTT.

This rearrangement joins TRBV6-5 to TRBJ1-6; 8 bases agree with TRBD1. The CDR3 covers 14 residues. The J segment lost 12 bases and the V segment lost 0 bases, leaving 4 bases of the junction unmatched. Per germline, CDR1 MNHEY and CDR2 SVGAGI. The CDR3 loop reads CASSYSPGQGPLHF. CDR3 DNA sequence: TGTGCCAGCAGTTACTCGCCAGGACAGGGACCCCTCCACTTT.

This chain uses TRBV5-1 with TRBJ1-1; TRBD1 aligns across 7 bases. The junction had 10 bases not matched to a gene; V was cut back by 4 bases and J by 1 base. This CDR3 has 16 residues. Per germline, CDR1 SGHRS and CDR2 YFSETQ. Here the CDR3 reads CASSQRTGPQNTEAFF. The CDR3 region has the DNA TGCGCCAGCAGCCAACGGACAGGTCCCCAGAACACTGAAGCTTTCTTT.

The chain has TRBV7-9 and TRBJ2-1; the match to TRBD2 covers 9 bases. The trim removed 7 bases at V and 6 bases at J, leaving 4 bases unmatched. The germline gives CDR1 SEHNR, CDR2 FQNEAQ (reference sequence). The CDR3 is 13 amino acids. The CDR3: CASTAGGFNEQFF. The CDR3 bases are TGTGCCAGCACGGCGGGAGGGTTCAATGAGCAGTTCTTC.

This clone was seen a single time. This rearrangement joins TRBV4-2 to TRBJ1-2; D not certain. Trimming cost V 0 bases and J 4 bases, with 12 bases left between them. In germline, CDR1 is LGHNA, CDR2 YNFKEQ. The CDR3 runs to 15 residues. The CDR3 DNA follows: TGTGCCAGCAGCCAAGAATCGGGGAGCGGCTATGGCTACACCTTC. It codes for CASSQESGSGYGYTF.